The rows below give T cell receptor beta chains drawn from one sample of a study of cytomegalovirus exposure and HLA in healthy donors. Sequencing used immunoSEQ multiplex PCR; TCRdb keeps in-frame clones, though not all of them. The data hold under 200,000 clones, with roughly 80% observed a single time. Sequences were obtained from PBMCs. The receptors originated from a human donor in good health. Both conserved end residues are part of each CDR3. Fields, in order: clone size, V gene, J gene, D gene, CDR3 length, CDR3 DNA, CDR3 protein. A D gene is named only where the DNA matches it firmly. Clone size, where shown, is once, few, many, or a class for clones that have expanded.

abundance: -; v_gene: TRBV7-8; j_gene: TRBJ2-7; d_gene: -; len: 17; CDR3nt: TGTGCCAGCAGCCAACCCCGGGAGTTTGGGGATAGCTACGAGCAGTACTTC; CDR3aa: CASSQPREFGDSYEQYF
abundance: -; v_gene: TRBV4-1; j_gene: TRBJ1-3; d_gene: -; len: 14; CDR3nt: TGCGCCAGCAGCCAACCGGTATTTGGAAACACCATATATTTT; CDR3aa: CASSQPVFGNTIYF
abundance: -; v_gene: TRBV5-1; j_gene: TRBJ2-7; d_gene: -; len: 16; CDR3nt: TGCGCCAGCACCCGTAAATGGGGGGATTCTACCTACGAGCAGTACTTC; CDR3aa: CASTRKWGDSTYEQYF
abundance: -; v_gene: TRBV27; j_gene: TRBJ2-1; d_gene: -; len: 16; CDR3nt: TGTGCCAGCAGGCCGAAAGGGGACTGGACCTACAATGAGCAGTTCTTC; CDR3aa: CASRPKGDWTYNEQFF
abundance: once; v_gene: TRBV9; j_gene: TRBJ2-5; d_gene: -; len: 16; CDR3nt: TGTGCCAGCAGCGTAGGGCTCGGGCCCGGGGATGCGACCCAGTACTTC; CDR3aa: CASSVGLGPGDATQYF
abundance: -; v_gene: TRBV5-1; j_gene: TRBJ1-1; d_gene: TRBD1; len: 15; CDR3nt: TGCGCCAGCAGCTCCGGGACAGGAGGGAACACTGAAGCTTTCTTT; CDR3aa: CASSSGTGGNTEAFF
abundance: few; v_gene: TRBV7-2; j_gene: TRBJ1-1; d_gene: -; len: 14; CDR3nt: TGTGCCAGCAGCTTAGACCCCCCGGGCACTGAAGCTTTCTTT; CDR3aa: CASSLDPPGTEAFF
abundance: -; v_gene: TRBV19; j_gene: TRBJ1-2; d_gene: -; len: 11; CDR3nt: TGTGCCAGTAGGGGTACAGGGTTGTGCACCTTC; CDR3aa: CASRGTGLCTF
abundance: -; v_gene: TRBV5-5; j_gene: TRBJ1-1; d_gene: TRBD1; len: 16; CDR3nt: TGTGCCAGCAGTTCGGACAGGGGGCAGGTGAACACTGAAGCTTTCTTT; CDR3aa: CASSSDRGQVNTEAFF
abundance: -; v_gene: TRBV6-1; j_gene: TRBJ1-1; d_gene: -; len: 14; CDR3nt: TGTGCCAGCAGCCCAAGGCGGGGAGACACTGAAGCTTTCTTT; CDR3aa: CASSPRRGDTEAFF
abundance: -; v_gene: TRBV6-5; j_gene: TRBJ2-1; d_gene: TRBD1; len: 16; CDR3nt: TGTGCCAGCAGTTACTCGGCAGGGGGCGCATCCAATGAGCAGTTCTTC; CDR3aa: CASSYSAGGASNEQFF
abundance: -; v_gene: TRBV4-3; j_gene: TRBJ2-1; d_gene: TRBD2; len: 18; CDR3nt: TGCGCCAGCAGCCAAGGCGTAGCGGGGGAGAGCTCCTACAATGAGCAGTTCTTC; CDR3aa: CASSQGVAGESSYNEQFF
abundance: -; v_gene: TRBV7-8; j_gene: TRBJ1-1; d_gene: -; len: 17; CDR3nt: TGTGCCAGCAGCTTAGTCAGTGGGGGGTCGCTGAACACTGAAGCTTTCTTT; CDR3aa: CASSLVSGGSLNTEAFF
abundance: -; v_gene: TRBV7-2; j_gene: TRBJ2-7; d_gene: -; len: 14; CDR3nt: TGTGCCAGCAGCTTAGTGGTAGGCGGTTCCGAGCAGTACTTC; CDR3aa: CASSLVVGGSEQYF
abundance: -; v_gene: TRBV5-1; j_gene: TRBJ2-5; d_gene: TRBD2; len: 17; CDR3nt: TGCGCCAGCAGCTTGGCTCTATCCGGGGGGGTAGGAGAGACCCAGTACTTC; CDR3aa: CASSLALSGGVGETQYF
abundance: -; v_gene: TRBV6-5; j_gene: TRBJ2-7; d_gene: TRBD1; len: 16; CDR3nt: TGTGCCAGCAGTTACTCTCCAAGGGGGCTACGCTACGAGCAGTACTTC; CDR3aa: CASSYSPRGLRYEQYF
abundance: -; v_gene: TRBV7-6; j_gene: TRBJ1-6; d_gene: -; len: 14; CDR3nt: TGTGCCAGCGGACCGGACAGTTATAATTCACCCCTCCACTTT; CDR3aa: CASGPDSYNSPLHF
abundance: -; v_gene: TRBV29-1; j_gene: TRBJ2-2; d_gene: -; len: 13; CDR3nt: TGCAGCGTCCGACAGCCTAACACCGGGGAGCTGTTTTTT; CDR3aa: CSVRQPNTGELFF
abundance: -; v_gene: TRBV9; j_gene: TRBJ1-4; d_gene: -; len: 15; CDR3nt: TGTGCCAGCAGCGTAGGTAGAACAACTAATGAAAAACTGTTTTTT; CDR3aa: CASSVGRTTNEKLFF
abundance: -; v_gene: TRBV12-5; j_gene: TRBJ2-3; d_gene: -; len: 14; CDR3nt: TGTGCTAGTGGTTTACCGGGGGTCGAGTATACGCAGTATTTT; CDR3aa: CASGLPGVEYTQYF
abundance: few; v_gene: TRBV7-9; j_gene: TRBJ1-2; d_gene: -; len: 13; CDR3nt: TGTGCCAGCAGTTACGGACAGAACTATGGCTACACCTTC; CDR3aa: CASSYGQNYGYTF
abundance: -; v_gene: TRBV7-8; j_gene: TRBJ1-5; d_gene: -; len: 15; CDR3nt: TGTGCCAGCAGCTTAGGCTCTAGCGGGGTTCAGCCCCAGCATTTT; CDR3aa: CASSLGSSGVQPQHF
abundance: -; v_gene: TRBV2; j_gene: TRBJ2-2; d_gene: -; len: 12; CDR3nt: TGTGCCAGCAAAGCGTGGTCCGGGGAGCTGTTTTTT; CDR3aa: CASKAWSGELFF
abundance: -; v_gene: TRBV4-3; j_gene: TRBJ1-2; d_gene: TRBD1; len: 18; CDR3nt: TGCGCCAGCAGCCAAGATCCCCCCAGGGGGCGAGGGCACTATGGCTACACCTTC; CDR3aa: CASSQDPPRGRGHYGYTF
abundance: -; v_gene: TRBV14; j_gene: TRBJ2-5; d_gene: -; len: 13; CDR3nt: TGTGCCAGCAGTCCAGGGGTATGGGAGACCCAGTACTTC; CDR3aa: CASSPGVWETQYF
abundance: -; v_gene: TRBV13; j_gene: TRBJ2-7; d_gene: TRBD1; len: 15; CDR3nt: TGTGCCAGCAGCTCTCCGGGACAGGGGGATTACGAGCAGTACTTC; CDR3aa: CASSSPGQGDYEQYF
abundance: few; v_gene: TRBV7-3; j_gene: TRBJ2-5; d_gene: -; len: 15; CDR3nt: TGTGCCAGCAGCCCCTACCTGGGGGCGCTGGAGACCCAGTACTTC; CDR3aa: CASSPYLGALETQYF
abundance: -; v_gene: TRBV6-6; j_gene: TRBJ2-5; d_gene: -; len: 15; CDR3nt: TGTGCCAGCAGTTACGCGTGGGACTACCAAGAGACCCAGTACTTC; CDR3aa: CASSYAWDYQETQYF
abundance: -; v_gene: TRBV10-3; j_gene: TRBJ2-7; d_gene: -; len: 13; CDR3nt: TGTGCCATCAGTGAGTCCATGTCAGGCGAGCAGTACTTC; CDR3aa: CAISESMSGEQYF
abundance: -; v_gene: TRBV6-5; j_gene: TRBJ1-6; d_gene: TRBD1; len: 15; CDR3nt: TGTGCCAGCAGCGTAGGGACAGGGGGACTTCCACCCCTCCACTTT; CDR3aa: CASSVGTGGLPPLHF
abundance: -; v_gene: TRBV6-6; j_gene: TRBJ1-4; d_gene: -; len: 14; CDR3nt: TGTGCCAGCAGTTACAGGGGCCAGAATGAAAAACTGTTTTTT; CDR3aa: CASSYRGQNEKLFF
abundance: -; v_gene: TRBV14; j_gene: TRBJ1-2; d_gene: -; len: 16; CDR3nt: TGTGCCAGCAGCCAAGCCAGGGGAGTCACTAACTATGGCTACACCTTC; CDR3aa: CASSQARGVTNYGYTF
abundance: -; v_gene: TRBV10-3; j_gene: TRBJ1-2; d_gene: -; len: 13; CDR3nt: TGTGCCATCAGTGATCAGGGCTCATCGGGCTACACCTTC; CDR3aa: CAISDQGSSGYTF
abundance: once; v_gene: TRBV4-2; j_gene: TRBJ2-7; d_gene: TRBD2; len: 15; CDR3nt: TGTGCCAGCAGCCAAAGCGGGGGGACTTCCTACGAGCAGTACTTC; CDR3aa: CASSQSGGTSYEQYF
abundance: -; v_gene: TRBV7-9; j_gene: TRBJ1-6; d_gene: -; len: 14; CDR3nt: TGTGCCAGCAGCGGTGGGGGGGCACGTTCACCCCTCCACTTT; CDR3aa: CASSGGGARSPLHF
abundance: few; v_gene: TRBV6-5; j_gene: TRBJ2-3; d_gene: TRBD2; len: 14; CDR3nt: TGTGCCAGCCAAAACCGGGACTACACAGATACGCAGTATTTT; CDR3aa: CASQNRDYTDTQYF
abundance: -; v_gene: TRBV19; j_gene: TRBJ2-7; d_gene: TRBD1; len: 15; CDR3nt: TGTGCCAGTAGTGGCCAATGGGACAGGGCCTACGAGCAGTACTTC; CDR3aa: CASSGQWDRAYEQYF
abundance: few; v_gene: TRBV4-3; j_gene: TRBJ1-4; d_gene: TRBD1; len: 16; CDR3nt: TGCGCCAGCAGCCCGGACGGGACAGGAGCCTATGAAAAACTGTTTTTT; CDR3aa: CASSPDGTGAYEKLFF
abundance: -; v_gene: TRBV27; j_gene: TRBJ2-1; d_gene: -; len: 13; CDR3nt: TGTGCCAGCAGTTTACAGTGGGGCTATGAGCAGTTCTTC; CDR3aa: CASSLQWGYEQFF
abundance: -; v_gene: TRBV25-1; j_gene: TRBJ2-1; d_gene: TRBD1; len: 17; CDR3nt: TGTGCCAGCAGTGAAAACGCCGGGACAGGGGGCATGGGTGAGCAGTTCTTC; CDR3aa: CASSENAGTGGMGEQFF
abundance: -; v_gene: TRBV2; j_gene: TRBJ1-2; d_gene: TRBD1; len: 15; CDR3nt: TGTGCCAGCGAACCTACCGGGACAGGGAACTATGGCTACACCTTC; CDR3aa: CASEPTGTGNYGYTF
abundance: -; v_gene: TRBV6-5; j_gene: TRBJ1-2; d_gene: TRBD1; len: 15; CDR3nt: TGTGCCAGCAGTCTTCCGGGACAGGGGATTGGTGGCTACACCTTC; CDR3aa: CASSLPGQGIGGYTF